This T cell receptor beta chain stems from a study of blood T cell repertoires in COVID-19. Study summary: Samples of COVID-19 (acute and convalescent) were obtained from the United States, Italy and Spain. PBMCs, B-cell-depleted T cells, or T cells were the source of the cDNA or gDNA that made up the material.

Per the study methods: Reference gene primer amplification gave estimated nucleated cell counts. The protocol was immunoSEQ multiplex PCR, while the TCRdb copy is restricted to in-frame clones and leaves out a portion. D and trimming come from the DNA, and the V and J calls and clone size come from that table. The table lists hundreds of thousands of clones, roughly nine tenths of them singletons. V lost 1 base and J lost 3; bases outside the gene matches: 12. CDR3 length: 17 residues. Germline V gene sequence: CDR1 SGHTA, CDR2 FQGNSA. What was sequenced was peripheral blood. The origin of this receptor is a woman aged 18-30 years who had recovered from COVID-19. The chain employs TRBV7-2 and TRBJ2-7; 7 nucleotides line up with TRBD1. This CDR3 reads CASSLVLHRDSVYEQYF. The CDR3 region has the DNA TGTGCCAGCAGCTTAGTTCTGCATCGGGACAGCGTCTACGAGCAGTACTTC. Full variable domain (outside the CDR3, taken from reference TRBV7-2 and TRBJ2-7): GAGVSQSPSNKVTEKGKDVELRCDPISGHTALYWYRQSLGQGLEFLIYFQGNSAPDKSGLPSDRFSAERTGGSVSTLTIQRTQQEDSAVYLCASSLVLHRDSVYEQYFGPGTRLTVT.